These 24 T cell receptor beta chains originate from one sample sequenced in a study of CD8+ T cells in alopecia areata. TCR sequencing used cDNA made by reverse transcription of extracted RNA. The method was immunoSEQ multiplex PCR; TCRdb's version includes in-frame clones alone and lacks a portion of them. Of about 200,000 clones in the sample, more than 50% were seen once. The sequencing input was CD8+ T cells sorted from blood. These receptors came from a human donor in good health.

On this clone itself: In the same sample, other DNA sequences code for this CDR3. This rearrangement joins TRBV27 to TRBJ1-1, with D uncertain. The CDR3 is made up of 13 amino acids. V lost 0 bases, J lost 1 base, and 3 bases lay in between. Looked up from germline, CDR1 is MNHEY and CDR2 is SMNVEV (reference sequence). CDR3 in DNA: TGTGCCAGCAGTTTATCGACGAACACTGAAGCTTTCTTT. Translated, it gives CASSLSTNTEAFF.

This clone was found a few times. The CDR3 sequence: CAISESPSNYGYTF. Written as DNA, the CDR3 is TGTGCCATCAGTGAGTCGCCCTCTAACTATGGCTACACCTTC. The chain is built from TRBV10-3 and TRBJ1-2; D remains unclear. From germline, CDR1 is ENHRY and CDR2 SYGVKD. The CDR3 covers 14 residues. V shed 0 bases and J shed 0 bases, with 5 bases lying between them.

V gene TRBV2 combines with J gene TRBJ2-1; D remains unclear. Germline CDR1 SNHLY, CDR2 FYNNEI. This CDR3 is 13 amino acids long. The germline V and J ends were trimmed by 3 bases and 4 bases, with 7 bases remaining between them. The CDR3 bases are TGTGCCAGCAGTGAGGTAGCTTACAATGAGCAGTTCTTC. Amino acid sequence: CASSEVAYNEQFF.

This clone appeared once. The chain employs TRBV4-2 and TRBJ2-7; 8 bases match TRBD1. CDR1 is LGHNA and CDR2 is YNFKEQ in the germline V gene. V lost 0 bases, J lost 3 bases, and 7 bases stayed unmatched. The CDR3 has 16 residues. CDR3 bases: TGTGCCAGCAGCCAAGATCCGCAGGGGGCCTACTACGAGCAGTACTTC. Translated, it gives CASSQDPQGAYYEQYF.

The V call is TRBV29-1, the J call TRBJ2-5; D is perhaps TRBD1 (5 bases). V lost 4 bases, J lost 7 bases, and 13 bases lay in between. The V gene's germline CDR1 is SQVTM and CDR2 ANQGSEA. The length of the CDR3 is 12 residues. This CDR3 is CSVGGGAATQYF. The CDR3 nucleotides read TGCAGCGTTGGGGGTGGGGCCGCGACCCAGTACTTC.

The chain has TRBV7-9 and TRBJ1-2; perhaps TRBD1 as D (5 bases). There are 16 residues in the CDR3. V lost 0 bases to trimming and J lost 0 bases, with 11 bases between them. The germline CDR1 and CDR2 sequences are SEHNR and FQNEAQ (reference sequence). DNA of the CDR3: TGTGCCAGCAGCTTAGCAGGGGCGCCAGCTAACTATGGCTACACCTTC. Its protein product is CASSLAGAPANYGYTF.

This clone occurred a few times. The chain employs TRBV7-9 and TRBJ1-2; 8 bases line up with TRBD1. From germline, CDR1 is SEHNR and CDR2 FQNEAQ (reference sequence). V trimming: 7 bases; J trimming: 4 bases; junction bases outside the gene matches: 5. The CDR3 length is 13 residues. The CDR3 reads CASTGQGSYGYTF. For the CDR3, the DNA is TGTGCCAGCACCGGACAGGGATCCTATGGCTACACCTTC.

The chain uses TRBV30 and TRBJ2-6; D not resolved. Germline V gene lookup returns CDR1 GTSNPN and CDR2 SVGIG (reference sequence). The CDR3 totals 15 residues. The V end lost 3 bases, the J end lost 0 bases, and 9 bases lay between the germline ends. CDR3 in DNA: TGTGCCTGGAGCGTAGGTGTCTCTGGGGCCAACGTCCTGACTTTC. Translation gives CAWSVGVSGANVLTF.

J is TRBJ2-1 and V is TRBV4-1; a possible D gene is TRBD2 (5 bases). CDR1 MGHRA and CDR2 YSYEKL come from the germline V gene. V was pared by 3 bases and J by 1 base, with 19 bases between. There are 18 residues in the CDR3. CDR3 loop: CASSHQREGVRSYNEQFF. The CDR3 DNA sequence: TGCGCCAGCAGCCACCAACGAGAGGGTGTAAGGTCCTACAATGAGCAGTTCTTC.

V is TRBV4-1 and J is TRBJ1-5; 7 bases align to TRBD1. Germline values: CDR1 MGHRA, CDR2 YSYEKL. The junction had 6 bases not matched to a gene; V was cut back by 1 base and J by 6 bases. The CDR3 is made up of 15 amino acids. CDR3 in DNA: TGCGCCAGCAGCCAAGTCCCCGGGACAGCTCAGCCCCAGCATTTT. As protein: CASSQVPGTAQPQHF.

The rearrangement links TRBV27 to TRBJ1-2; unclear D gene. The CDR3 consists of 15 residues. The germline V and J ends were trimmed by 0 bases and 1 base, with 9 bases remaining between them. The germline gives CDR1 MNHEY, CDR2 SMNVEV (reference sequence). The chain's CDR3 is CASSLSREGNYGYTF. The CDR3 nucleotides read TGTGCCAGCAGTTTATCGAGGGAGGGTAACTATGGCTACACCTTC.

The V gene is TRBV4-1, the J gene TRBJ2-7; TRBD1 matches 7 bases. Germline V gene data show CDR1 as MGHRA and CDR2 as YSYEKL. This CDR3 region has 12 residues. V was pared by 4 bases and J by 6 bases, with 3 bases of the junction left unmatched. The CDR3 protein is CASSRQGGEQYF. In DNA form, the CDR3 reads TGCGCCAGCAGCCGACAGGGTGGCGAGCAGTACTTC.

The J gene is TRBJ2-2, the V gene TRBV9; 9 nucleotides align to TRBD1. Germline-derived CDR1 and CDR2 are SGDLS and YYNGEE. V lost 1 base to trimming and J lost 0 bases; unmatched junction nucleotides: 4. The CDR3 covers 17 residues. The CDR3 nucleotides are TGTGCCAGCAGCGTACCAAACAGGGGGCCGAACACCGGGGAGCTGTTTTTT. As protein: CASSVPNRGPNTGELFF.

The CDR3 bases are TGTGCCAGCAGTTACCTAGCCTCTGGCGAGCAGTACTTC. As protein: CASSYLASGEQYF. This chain links TRBV6-6 with TRBJ2-7; tentatively, D is TRBD2 (5 bases). Trimming pared 2 bases from V and 6 bases from J, leaving 11 bases between. CDR3 length: 13 residues. Germline V gene sequence: CDR1 MNHNY, CDR2 SVGAGI (reference sequence).

This chain links TRBV29-1 with TRBJ1-1; TRBD1 might be the D (5 bases). Per the germline V gene, CDR1 is SQVTM and CDR2 is ANQGSEA. The ends were cut back, 5 bases at V and 2 bases at J, with 9 bases in the middle. The CDR3 covers 12 residues. The chain's CDR3 is CSVTGPNTEAFF. Here the CDR3 DNA reads TGCAGCGTTACAGGCCCCAACACTGAAGCTTTCTTT. Full variable domain (rest looked up from reference TRBV29-1 and TRBJ1-1): SAVISQKPSRDICQRGTSLTIQCQVDSQVTMMFWYRQQPGQSLTLIATANQGSEATYESGFVIDKFPISRPNLTFSTLTVSNMSPEDSSIYLCSVTGPNTEAFFGQGTRLTVV.

CDR3 DNA sequence: TGTGCCAGCTTAGGGACAGGGGGCACTGAAGCTTTCTTT. Its translation: CASLGTGGTEAFF. The chain employs TRBV2 and TRBJ1-1; 11 nucleotides line up with TRBD1. The trim removed 8 bases at V and 4 bases at J, leaving 3 bases unmatched. The CDR3 runs 13 residues. Germline assignment: CDR1 SNHLY and CDR2 FYNNEI.

A note on this clone: Other nucleotide sequences in the sample specify the same CDR3. The gene calls are TRBV29-1 and TRBJ2-2; unclear D gene. CDR1 and CDR2 from the germline V gene are SQVTM and ANQGSEA. Trimming removed 3 bases at V and 2 bases at J, with 10 bases between. The CDR3 is 14 residues long. CDR3 protein: CSVEGGPNTGELFF. The CDR3 DNA reads as TGCAGCGTTGAGGGTGGGCCAAACACCGGGGAGCTGTTTTTT.

The chain is built from TRBV13 and TRBJ2-7; 12 bases fit TRBD2. The junction had 7 bases not matched to a gene; V was cut back by 5 bases and J by 2 bases. This CDR3 has 16 residues. Germline V lookup: CDR1 PRHDT, CDR2 FYEKMQ (reference sequence). The DNA of the CDR3 is TGTGCCAGCAGCCCAGGACTAGCGGGGTCCGCCTACGAGCAGTACTTC. Translated: CASSPGLAGSAYEQYF.

This chain joins TRBV4-1 and TRBJ2-1; 7 bases align to TRBD1. This CDR3 spans 15 amino acids. Germline assignment: CDR1 MGHRA and CDR2 YSYEKL. V trimming: 6 bases; J trimming: 1 base; junction bases outside the gene matches: 6. CDR3 loop: CASRAPGQSYNEQFF. The DNA of the CDR3 is TGCGCCAGCAGGGCGCCGGGACAGTCCTACAATGAGCAGTTCTTC.

Only a few counts were recorded for this clone. The chain carries TRBV7-9 and TRBJ1-2; TRBD1 is a possible D gene (6 bases). The length of the CDR3 is 14 residues. The V end was cut by 6 bases, the J end by 1 base, with 12 bases between. Germline loops: CDR1 SEHNR, CDR2 FQNEAQ (reference sequence). This CDR3 reads CASSPGQLNYGYTF. The CDR3, as DNA: TGTGCCAGCAGTCCTGGACAGCTTAACTATGGCTACACCTTC.

The rearrangement joins TRBV5-1 to TRBJ2-5; possibly TRBD1 or TRBD2 for D (5 bases each). With 4 bases removed from V and 5 bases from J, the gap between germline ends came to 18 bases. CDR1 is SGHRS, CDR2 YFSETQ, per germline. There are 15 residues in the CDR3. DNA of the CDR3: TGCGCCAGCAGCACTGGGACCACCAGTGGGGAGACCCAGTACTTC. Protein: CASSTGTTSGETQYF.

This clone was detected a few times. The chain recombines TRBV23-1 with TRBJ1-2, with D unresolved. TRBV23-1 is an ORF, and what it does is uncertain. The CDR3 is made up of 16 amino acids. Trimming left V 2 bases short and J 8 bases short, with 21 bases between. This CDR3 is CASSQVGHREREGYTF. For the CDR3, the DNA is TGCGCCAGCAGTCAAGTCGGGCACCGCGAAAGGGAAGGCTACACCTTC.

The J gene is TRBJ2-5, the V gene TRBV5-1, with D unclear. The length of the CDR3 is 18 residues. CDR1 is SGHRS and CDR2 is YFSETQ in the germline V gene. Trimming left V 0 bases short and J 5 bases short, with 23 bases between. CDR3 coding DNA: TGCGCCAGCAGCTTGGAAGGCCGGAAGGGCCTGTTTCGCGAGACCCAGTACTTC. This gives the protein CASSLEGRKGLFRETQYF.

The chain uses TRBV7-9 and TRBJ1-1; no clear D gene. This CDR3 spans 15 amino acids. Germline V gene sequence: CDR1 SEHNR, CDR2 FQNEAQ (reference sequence). Trimming pared 1 base from V and 6 bases from J, leaving 15 bases between. DNA of the CDR3: TGTGCCAGCAGCTTAGGGGTCATGGATAACGCTGAAGCTTTCTTT. Its protein is CASSLGVMDNAEAFF.